This T cell receptor (beta chain) was sequenced for a study of T-cell reconstitution after alpha-beta-depleted transplantation in children. Unique molecular identifiers were used to barcode this TCRbeta library. In TCRdb, the PCR reads were re-called with MiXCR into one record per CDR3 protein. The sample consists of some 240,000 distinct CDR3 sequences, approximately 9.7% of them appearing once. Trimming removed 3 bases at V and 4 bases at J, with 22 bases between. From germline, CDR1 is SGHRS and CDR2 YFSETQ. The CDR3 is 17 amino acids. This clonotype was found many times. V gene TRBV5-1 combines with J gene TRBJ1-2; unclear D gene. This sample comprised PBMCs from the stem cell graft donor, obtained from the stem cell graft. This receptor was taken from a human donor who donated a stem cell graft to a child with SCID. CDR3 DNA sequence: TGCGCCAGCAGCTCTACCCTGGACCATTTTAACTTCTATGGCTACACCTTC. It translates to CASSSTLDHFNFYGYTF.